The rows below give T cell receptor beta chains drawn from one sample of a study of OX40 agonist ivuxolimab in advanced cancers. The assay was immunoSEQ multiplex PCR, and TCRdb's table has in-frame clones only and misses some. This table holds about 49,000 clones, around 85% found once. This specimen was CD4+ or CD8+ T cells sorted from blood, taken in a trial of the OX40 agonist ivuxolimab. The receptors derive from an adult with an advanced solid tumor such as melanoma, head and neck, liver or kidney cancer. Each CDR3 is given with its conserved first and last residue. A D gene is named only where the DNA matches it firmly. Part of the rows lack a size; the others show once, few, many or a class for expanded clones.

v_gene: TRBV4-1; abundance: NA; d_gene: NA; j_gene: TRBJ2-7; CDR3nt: TGCGCCAGCAGCCCGGAAGTGGGGAGCTACGAGCAGTACTTC; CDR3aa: CASSPEVGSYEQYF
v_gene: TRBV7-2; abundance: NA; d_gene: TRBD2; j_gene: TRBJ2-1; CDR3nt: TGTGCCAGCAGCTTAAGGACTAGCGGGGGGGCCCGCGCATCAGTTGAGCAGTTCTTC; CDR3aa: CASSLRTSGGARASVEQFF
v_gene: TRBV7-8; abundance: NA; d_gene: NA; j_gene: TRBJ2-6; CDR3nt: TGTGCCAGCAGCCTAACGGACTCTGGGGCCAACGTCCTGACTTTC; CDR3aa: CASSLTDSGANVLTF
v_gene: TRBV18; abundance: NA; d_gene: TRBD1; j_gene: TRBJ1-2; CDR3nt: TGTGCCAGCTCACCCCAGGACAGGGACTCCTATGGCTACACCTTC; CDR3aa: CASSPQDRDSYGYTF
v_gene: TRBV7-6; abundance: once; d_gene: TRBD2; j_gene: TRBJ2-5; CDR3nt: TGTGCCAGCAGCTTAGCGAGCGGGAGTGGGTTTGAGACCCAGTACTTC; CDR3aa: CASSLASGSGFETQYF
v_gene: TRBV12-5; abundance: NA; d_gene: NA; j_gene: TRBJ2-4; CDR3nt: TGTGCTAGTGGTTTGGTACAGGGATTCAGTATAAAGAACATTCAGTACTTC; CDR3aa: CASGLVQGFSIKNIQYF
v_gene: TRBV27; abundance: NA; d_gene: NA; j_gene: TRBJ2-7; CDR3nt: TGTGCCAGCAGTTTCGGAGCGCCGCCCTACGAGCAGTACTTC; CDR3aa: CASSFGAPPYEQYF
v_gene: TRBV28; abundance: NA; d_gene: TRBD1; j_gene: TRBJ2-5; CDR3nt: TGTGCCAGCCGGTTCGGAGCAGGGGGACCACAAGAGACCCAGTACTTC; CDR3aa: CASRFGAGGPQETQYF
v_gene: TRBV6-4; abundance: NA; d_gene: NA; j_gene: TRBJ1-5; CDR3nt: TGTGCCAGCGCGAATCGGGGAAGGAAAAGCAATCAGCCCCAGCATTTT; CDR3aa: CASANRGRKSNQPQHF
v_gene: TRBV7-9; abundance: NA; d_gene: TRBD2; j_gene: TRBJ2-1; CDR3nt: TGTGCCAGCAGCTCGACGTCGCTAGCGGGCTTGTACAATGAGCAGTTCTTC; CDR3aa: CASSSTSLAGLYNEQFF
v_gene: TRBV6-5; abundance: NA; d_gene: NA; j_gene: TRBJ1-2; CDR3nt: TGTGCCAGCAGTTACTCGGTAGAGATCTATGGCTACACCTTC; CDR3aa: CASSYSVEIYGYTF
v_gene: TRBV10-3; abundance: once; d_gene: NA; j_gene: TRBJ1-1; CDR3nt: TGTGCCATCAGTGAAAGTCTTGAAGCTTTCTTT; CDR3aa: CAISESLEAFF
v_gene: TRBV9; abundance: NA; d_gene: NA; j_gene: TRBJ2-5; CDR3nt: TGTGCCAGCAGCCCATCCCCCGGGGTGCAAGAGACCCAGTACTTC; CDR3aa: CASSPSPGVQETQYF
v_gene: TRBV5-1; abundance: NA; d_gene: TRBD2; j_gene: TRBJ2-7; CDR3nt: TGCGCCAGCAGCGAACCGGGACTACAAAATACGAGGGAGTACTTC; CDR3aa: CASSEPGLQNTREYF
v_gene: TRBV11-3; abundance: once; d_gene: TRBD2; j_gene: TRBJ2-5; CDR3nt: TGTGCCAGCAGCTTAGGGGACGGGGTGCGGGGGAAGACCCAGTACTTC; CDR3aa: CASSLGDGVRGKTQYF
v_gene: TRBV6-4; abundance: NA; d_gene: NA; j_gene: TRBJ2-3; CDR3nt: TGTGCCAGCAGTGAAAGTGCGGAGGGGGGCCCAGATACGCAGTATTTT; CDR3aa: CASSESAEGGPDTQYF
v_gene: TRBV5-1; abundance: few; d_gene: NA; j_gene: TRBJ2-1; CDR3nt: TGCGCCAGCAGCTCGCAAGTACACAATGAGCAGTTCTTC; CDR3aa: CASSSQVHNEQFF
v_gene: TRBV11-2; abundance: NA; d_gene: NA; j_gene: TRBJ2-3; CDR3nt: TGTGCCAGCAGCTTAACCCAGGCGGGCACAGATACGCAGTATTTT; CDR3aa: CASSLTQAGTDTQYF
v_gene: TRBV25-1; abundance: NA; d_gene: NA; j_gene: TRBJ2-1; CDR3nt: TGTGCCAGCAGTACCAATGAGCAGTTCTTC; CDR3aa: CASSTNEQFF
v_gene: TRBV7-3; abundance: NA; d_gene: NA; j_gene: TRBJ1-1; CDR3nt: TGTGCCAGCAGCTTAACAGGTACTGGCACTGAAGCTTTCTTT; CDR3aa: CASSLTGTGTEAFF
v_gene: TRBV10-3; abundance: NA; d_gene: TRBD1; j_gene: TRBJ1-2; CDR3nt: TGTGCCAGCAATCCCGGGACAGGGAAAGGCTACACCTTC; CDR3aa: CASNPGTGKGYTF
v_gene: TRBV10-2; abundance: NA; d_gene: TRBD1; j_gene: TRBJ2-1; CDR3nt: TGCGCCAGCAGTCACCGGGACAGGACCTACAATGAGCAGTTCTTC; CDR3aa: CASSHRDRTYNEQFF
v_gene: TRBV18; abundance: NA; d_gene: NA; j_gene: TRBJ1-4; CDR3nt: TGTGCCAGCTCACCAGCTCTGGGTGAAAAACTGTTTTTT; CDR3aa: CASSPALGEKLFF
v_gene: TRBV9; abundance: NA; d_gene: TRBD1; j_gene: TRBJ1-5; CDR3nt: TGTGCCAGCAGCGCACAGGGGAGCAATCAGCCCCAGCATTTT; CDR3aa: CASSAQGSNQPQHF
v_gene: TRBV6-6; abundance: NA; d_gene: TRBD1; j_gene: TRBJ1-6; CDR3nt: TGTGCCAGCAGTTACTCGACAGGGACATGGAATTCACCCCTCCACTTT; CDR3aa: CASSYSTGTWNSPLHF
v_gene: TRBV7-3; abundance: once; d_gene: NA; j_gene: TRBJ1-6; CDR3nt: TGTGCCAGCAGCTTAGATGGGGCAGGGAATAATTCACCCCTCCACTTT; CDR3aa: CASSLDGAGNNSPLHF
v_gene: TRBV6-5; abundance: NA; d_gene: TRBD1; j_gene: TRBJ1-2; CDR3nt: TGTGCCAGCAGTTACTCAATGGGACAGTTCTATGGCTACACCTTC; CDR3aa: CASSYSMGQFYGYTF
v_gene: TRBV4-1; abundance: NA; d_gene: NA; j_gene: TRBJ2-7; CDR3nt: TGCGCCAGCAGCCAAGATCCTGCCAGCAGGGAGCAGTACTTC; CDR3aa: CASSQDPASREQYF
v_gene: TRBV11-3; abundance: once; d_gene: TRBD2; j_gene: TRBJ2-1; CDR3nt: TGTGCCAGCAGCCCCCCCTCTAGCGGTGCCATTCCCTCCTACAATGAGCAGTTCTTC; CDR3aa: CASSPPSSGAIPSYNEQFF
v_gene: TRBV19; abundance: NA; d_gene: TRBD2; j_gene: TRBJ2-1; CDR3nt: TGTGCCCGAAGACGTAGCGGGGGGGCTTACTACAATGAGCAGTTCTTC; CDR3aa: CARRRSGGAYYNEQFF
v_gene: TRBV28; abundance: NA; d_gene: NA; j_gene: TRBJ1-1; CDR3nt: TGTGCCAGCAGTTTATTAGGACAATCGAACACTGAAGCTTTCTTT; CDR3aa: CASSLLGQSNTEAFF
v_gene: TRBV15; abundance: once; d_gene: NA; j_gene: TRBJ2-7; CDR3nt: TGTGCCACCAGCAGCCCCACCAATACACCTGCCTACGAGCAGTACTTC; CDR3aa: CATSSPTNTPAYEQYF
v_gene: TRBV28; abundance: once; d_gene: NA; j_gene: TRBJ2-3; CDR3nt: TGTGCCAGCAGTCCACAGGGTTGGGAAGATACGCAGTATTTT; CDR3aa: CASSPQGWEDTQYF
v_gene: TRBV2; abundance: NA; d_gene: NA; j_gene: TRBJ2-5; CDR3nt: TGTGCCAGCAGCTTGGACCGACAACAGACCCAGTACTTC; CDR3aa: CASSLDRQQTQYF
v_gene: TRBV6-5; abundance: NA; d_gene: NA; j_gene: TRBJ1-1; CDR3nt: TGTGCCAGCAGTTACAGGGATCCAGGGGAAGCTTTCTTT; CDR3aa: CASSYRDPGEAFF
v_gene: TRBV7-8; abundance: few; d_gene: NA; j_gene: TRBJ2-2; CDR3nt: TGTGCCAGCAGCCCGCAGGGGGGCTTGGGCACCGGGGAGCTGTTTTTT; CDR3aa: CASSPQGGLGTGELFF
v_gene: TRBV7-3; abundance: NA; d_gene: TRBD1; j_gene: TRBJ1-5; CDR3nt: TGTGCCAGCAGCTTAGCGGGACAGGGGGCGATATACAATCAGCCCCAGCATTTT; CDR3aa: CASSLAGQGAIYNQPQHF
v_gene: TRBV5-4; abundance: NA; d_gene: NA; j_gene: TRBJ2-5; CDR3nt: TGTGCCAGCAGTTTGAGACAGCTAGGGGAGACCCAGTACTTC; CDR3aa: CASSLRQLGETQYF
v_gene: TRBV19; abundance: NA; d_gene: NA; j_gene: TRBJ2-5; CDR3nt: TGTGCCAGTAGTATAACAGAGCAAGAGACCCAGTACTTC; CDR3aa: CASSITEQETQYF
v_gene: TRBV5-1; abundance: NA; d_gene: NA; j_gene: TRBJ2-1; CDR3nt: TGCGCCAGCAGCTTGGCCCTAGCTTCCAATGAGCAGTTCTTC; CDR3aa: CASSLALASNEQFF
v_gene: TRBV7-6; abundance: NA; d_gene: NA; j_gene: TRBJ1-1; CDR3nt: TGTGCCAGCAAACTCATGGATTCGAGCACTGAAGCTTTCTTT; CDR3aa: CASKLMDSSTEAFF